This T cell receptor (beta chain) was profiled in a study of T cells in Graves' hyperthyroidism and ophthalmopathy. On the basis of clinical symptoms, serum thyroxine and TRAb, thyroid ultrasound and orbital computed tomography, diagnoses were made. On this clonotype: Its matching antigen is unknown.

Regarding the study as a whole: Ophthalmopathy was model-predicted a median about 6 months pre-onset. Separation of ophthalmopathy from stable hyperthyroidism was achieved by a 13 V-J model.

The CDR3 covers 14 residues. Trimming cost V 8 bases and J 5 bases; bases outside gene matches: 11. The CDR3 regions of TCR beta were amplified from RNA transcripts. When the TCR CDR3 underwent first-round RT-PCR, the HTBI primer set was used. TCRdb reanalysed the multiplex PCR reads using MiXCR and keeps one entry per CDR3 protein. The repertoire holds approximately 560,000 distinct CDR3 sequences, with 40% to 55% as singletons. The specimen was peripheral blood or thyroid tissue (not recorded which). The rearrangement links TRBV12-3 or TRBV12-4 to TRBJ2-5, with 7 bases lining up with TRBD1. The sequence derives from a woman younger than 35 with Graves' hyperthyroidism. The CDR3 DNA reads TGTGCCAGCTCCGATAGAGGGGGCGGCGAGACCCAGTACTTC. Its translation: CASSDRGGGETQYF.